The next 29 T cell receptor beta chains were all read from a single sample in a study of T-cell reconstitution after alpha-beta-depleted transplantation in children. Unique molecular identifiers were incorporated when the TCRbeta library was constructed. TCRdb used MiXCR to reprocess the PCR reads, holding one entry per CDR3 protein. The sample contains 250,000 to 400,000 distinct CDR3 sequences, around 25% of which appear only once. Specimen: PBMCs, mostly from graft donor cells, collected 180 days after TCRalphabeta/CD19-depleted stem cell transplant. These receptors originate from a male patient between 10 and 17 years old who had a stem cell transplant for acute lymphoblastic leukemia, so the T cells may come from the graft donor.

This clonotype was observed a few times. The gene calls are TRBV3-1 and TRBJ2-5; D may be TRBD2 (5 bases). CDR3 length: 12 residues. Trimming removed 6 bases at V and 6 bases at J, with 11 bases between. Germline assignment: CDR1 LGHDT and CDR2 YNNKEL (reference sequence). The CDR3 here is CASRLDWKTQYF. The CDR3 coding sequence is TGTGCCAGCAGACTGGACTGGAAGACCCAGTACTTC.

J is TRBJ2-7 and V is TRBV12-3 or TRBV12-4, with D unresolved. The germline V and J ends were trimmed by 3 bases and 0 bases, with 12 bases remaining between them. This CDR3 region has 15 residues. The CDR3 protein is CASSFLAWSSYEQYF. DNA for the CDR3: TGTGCCAGCAGTTTTCTGGCCTGGAGCTCCTACGAGCAGTACTTC.

This clonotype appeared many times. The CDR3 DNA sequence: TGCGCCAGCAGCTCTAGACAGGGGACCTCCTACACCAACTATGGCTACACCTTC. This encodes CASSSRQGTSYTNYGYTF. V is TRBV5-1 and J is TRBJ1-2; 8 bases line up with TRBD1. With V trimmed by 3 bases and J by 2 bases, 15 bases remained unmatched. The CDR3 length is 18 residues. CDR1 SGHRS and CDR2 YFSETQ come from the germline V gene.

The V gene is TRBV6-5, the J gene TRBJ2-3; D ambiguous. From germline, CDR1 is MNHEY and CDR2 SVGAGI. The V end was cut by 3 bases, the J end by 0 bases, with 7 bases between. The CDR3 runs to 14 residues. CDR3 bases: TGTGCCAGCAGTTATGAGGAGAGCACAGATACGCAGTATTTT. It is translated as CASSYEESTDTQYF.

This clonotype was detected once. The rearrangement joins TRBV9 to TRBJ2-7, with 15 bases aligning to TRBD2. CDR1 SGDLS and CDR2 YYNGEE come from the germline V gene. The CDR3 loop spans 17 amino acids. With V trimmed by 4 bases and J by 2 bases, 7 bases remained unmatched. The CDR3 protein is CASSSRTSGRATYEQYF. CDR3 bases: TGTGCCAGCAGCTCCCGGACTAGCGGGAGGGCAACCTACGAGCAGTACTTC.

The chain uses TRBV6-5 and TRBJ2-1; 9 bases align to TRBD1. This CDR3 spans 17 amino acids. Germline values: CDR1 MNHEY, CDR2 SVGAGI. J lost 2 bases, V lost 3 bases, and 8 bases had no gene match. The CDR3 region is CASSYGPGQGPYNEQFF. CDR3 nucleotide sequence: TGTGCCAGCAGTTATGGGCCGGGACAGGGTCCCTACAATGAGCAGTTCTTC.

This clonotype was found many times. The genes are TRBV10-3 and TRBJ1-5; 7 positions agree with TRBD1. Looked up from germline, CDR1 is ENHRY and CDR2 is SYGVKD. This CDR3 is built from 13 residues. With V trimmed by 6 bases and J by 3 bases, 2 bases remained unmatched. The CDR3, as DNA: TGTGCCATCAGCGGGACAGTCAATCAGCCCCAGCATTTT. Translated, it gives CAISGTVNQPQHF.

This clonotype was seen more than once but under ten times. V and J are TRBV27 and TRBJ2-1; 10 nucleotides line up with TRBD1. Losses at the gene ends were 4 bases for V and 4 bases for J; bases not matched to a gene: 4. The CDR3 is 15 amino acids. The V gene's germline CDR1 is MNHEY and CDR2 SMNVEV (reference sequence). As DNA, the CDR3 is TGTGCCAGCAGTTACGGACAGGGGGTGTACAATGAGCAGTTCTTC. It translates to CASSYGQGVYNEQFF.

The V and J genes are TRBV6-4 and TRBJ1-2; D possibly corresponds to TRBD1 (6 bases). This CDR3 has 13 residues. The germline V and J ends were trimmed by 6 bases and 8 bases, with 16 bases remaining between them. Germline loops: CDR1 MRHNA, CDR2 SNTAGT. The CDR3 sequence: CASSLSGGKGYTF. The CDR3 bases are TGTGCCAGCAGCCTATCGGGGGGCAAGGGCTACACCTTC.

This clonotype turned up a few times. The rearrangement joins TRBV5-1 to TRBJ2-7, with 9 bases fitting TRBD2. Looked up from germline, CDR1 is SGHRS and CDR2 is YFSETQ. V lost 4 bases to trimming and J lost 6 bases; unmatched junction nucleotides: 8. CDR3 size: 14 residues. CDR3 nucleotides: TGCGCCAGCAGCCACGGGGGGCGGGAGGGCGAGCAGTACTTC. Its protein is CASSHGGREGEQYF.

The rearrangement uses TRBV7-3 and TRBJ2-1; 12 positions agree with TRBD2. The CDR3 totals 16 residues. Germline V lookup: CDR1 SGHTA, CDR2 FQGTGA. Losses at the gene ends were 4 bases for V and 4 bases for J; bases not matched to a gene: 5. CDR3 sequence: CASSSYGLAGYNEQFF. The CDR3 DNA follows: TGTGCCAGCAGCTCCTACGGACTAGCGGGGTACAATGAGCAGTTCTTC. Filled out from reference TRBV7-3 and TRBJ2-1, the complete variable domain reads GAGVSQTPSNKVTEKGKYVELRCDPISGHTALYWYRQSLGQGPEFLIYFQGTGAADDSGLPNDRFFAVRPEGSVSTLKIQRTERGDSAVYLCASSSYGLAGYNEQFFGPGTRLTVL.

V gene TRBV20-1 combines with J gene TRBJ2-1, with unresolved D. Germline lookup yields CDR1 DFQATT and CDR2 SNEGSKA (reference sequence). The CDR3 consists of 11 residues. The ends were cut back, 4 bases at V and 4 bases at J, with 5 bases in the middle. CDR3 nucleotide sequence: TGCAGTGCTATCCCGTACAATGAGCAGTTCTTC. Amino acids: CSAIPYNEQFF.

The chain couples TRBV21-1 to TRBJ2-7; the table calls TRBD2, which could not be checked here. TRBV21-1 is a pseudogene. The CDR3 has 17 residues. CDR3 residues: CASSNRLAGGIAYEQYF. The CDR3 DNA follows: TGTGCCAGCAGCAATCGTTTAGCGGGAGGCATAGCCTACGAGCAGTACTTC.

This clonotype was counted at least ten times. This rearrangement joins TRBV12-3 or TRBV12-4 to TRBJ2-7; a possible D gene is TRBD1 (6 bases). The CDR3 sequence is 15 residues long. V was cut by 3 bases and J by 2 bases, with 14 bases left in between. Here the CDR3 reads CASSFQGLFTYEQYF. CDR3 sequence (DNA): TGTGCCAGCAGTTTTCAGGGGTTGTTCACCTACGAGCAGTACTTC.

This chain connects TRBV18 to TRBJ1-5, with a tentative D call TRBD1 (5 bases). The CDR3 contains 14 residues. Between the trimmed V and J ends, which lost 2 bases and 7 bases, there was a span of 12 bases. The germline gives CDR1 KGHSH, CDR2 LQKENI. CDR3 sequence: CASSPMGRRQPQHF. In DNA form, the CDR3 reads TGTGCCAGCTCACCAATGGGACGCAGACAGCCCCAGCATTTT.

The J gene is TRBJ2-2, the V gene TRBV4-1; possibly TRBD1 for D (6 bases). The CDR3 runs to 15 residues. Germline V lookup: CDR1 MGHRA, CDR2 YSYEKL. Between the trimmed V and J ends, which lost 3 bases and 2 bases, there was a span of 10 bases. CDR3 sequence: CASSHLGGNTGELFF. The CDR3 bases are TGCGCCAGCAGCCATCTAGGGGGAAACACCGGGGAGCTGTTTTTT.

The chain uses TRBV20-1 and TRBJ1-3; D remains ambiguous. V lost 4 bases and J lost 0, with 10 bases in between. The germline gives CDR1 DFQATT, CDR2 SNEGSKA (reference sequence). This CDR3 comprises 14 residues. In DNA form, the CDR3 reads TGCAGTGCTATAAGGCTGCACTCTGGAAACACCATATATTTT. This codes for CSAIRLHSGNTIYF.

V gene TRBV6-1 combines with J gene TRBJ1-6, with TRBD1 matching 11 bases. The length of the CDR3 is 16 residues. The germline V gene encodes CDR1 MNHNS and CDR2 SASEGT. J lost 5 bases, V lost 7 bases, and 7 bases had no gene match. CDR3 in DNA: TGTGCCAGCACTAATAGGGACAGGGGGAATAATTCACCCCTCCACTTT. It codes for CASTNRDRGNNSPLHF.

This clonotype was observed a few times. The chain recombines TRBV5-1 with TRBJ2-1; 7 bases map to TRBD2. Germline V gene lookup returns CDR1 SGHRS and CDR2 YFSETQ. The CDR3 runs to 14 residues. V trimming: 4 bases; J trimming: 4 bases; junction bases outside the gene matches: 5. The CDR3 sequence: CASSPLAAYNEQFF. The CDR3 DNA is TGCGCCAGCAGCCCTCTAGCGGCTTACAATGAGCAGTTCTTC.

This clonotype appeared a few times. This chain uses TRBV5-1 with TRBJ1-2; perhaps TRBD1 as D (5 bases). The V gene lost 1 base and the J gene lost 3 bases, with 22 bases spanning the gap. The CDR3 consists of 18 residues. Germline V gene data show CDR1 as SGHRS and CDR2 as YFSETQ. CDR3 coding DNA: TGCGCCAGCAGCTTGCGCCCCTCCCGGGGGACGAGAGACTATGGCTACACCTTC. Translation gives CASSLRPSRGTRDYGYTF.

In its sample, this clonotype was seen a few times. This chain joins TRBV11-2 and TRBJ2-5; 13 bases are a match to TRBD2. Germline V gives CDR1 SGHAT, CDR2 FQNNGV. The CDR3 loop spans 18 amino acids. J gave up 1 base and V 3 bases, and 8 bases lay outside the gene matches. Here the CDR3 DNA reads TGTGCCAGCAGCTTGGGACTAGCGGGGAGAGGTCGCCAAGAGACCCAGTACTTC. This codes for CASSLGLAGRGRQETQYF.

This clonotype was counted at least ten times. The chain combines TRBV5-1 with TRBJ2-5; TRBD2 matches at 7 bases. The germline V gene has CDR1 SGHRS and CDR2 YFSETQ. The CDR3 consists of 18 residues. Trimming removed 2 bases from V and 0 bases from J; junction bases left unmatched: 13. CDR3 DNA: TGCGCCAGCAGCTTTGGCCGTGCTAGCGGACATTACCAAGAGACCCAGTACTTC. This sequence encodes CASSFGRASGHYQETQYF.

This chain links TRBV25-1 with TRBJ1-1; TRBD1 agrees at 7 bases. Trimming at V came to 0 bases and at J to 8 bases, leaving 9 bases not matched to a gene. CDR1 MGHDK and CDR2 SYGVNS come from the germline V gene. The CDR3 sequence is 15 residues long. The CDR3 protein is CASSEYGTVDEEAFF. For the CDR3, the DNA is TGTGCCAGCAGTGAATACGGGACAGTTGACGAAGAAGCTTTCTTT.

This clonotype was counted a few times. The chain carries TRBV7-9 and TRBJ2-1, with 11 bases identical to TRBD2. The CDR3 is 16 amino acids. V shed 5 bases, J shed 4 bases, and the junction held 7 bases outside the gene matches. The germline CDR1 and CDR2 sequences are SEHNR and FQNEAQ (reference sequence). This chain's CDR3 is CASSPHLAGGYNEQFF. The CDR3 bases are TGTGCCAGCAGCCCCCATTTAGCGGGAGGGTACAATGAGCAGTTCTTC.

On this clonotype itself: Germline and junction disagree at one end, which may indicate a read error. This chain links TRBV7-2 with TRBJ2-7; 7 nucleotides align to TRBD2. CDR3 size: 11 residues. CDR1 is SGHTA, CDR2 FQGNSA, per germline. CDR3 nucleotides: TGTGCCAGCAGCTATGGACTAGGATATTTATTC. As protein: CASSYGLGYLF. Based on the CDR3 plus reference TRBV7-2 and TRBJ2-7, the full variable domain is GAGVSQSPSNKVTEKGKDVELRCDPISGHTALYWYRQSLGQGLEFLIYFQGNSAPDKSGLPSDRFSAERTGGSVSTLTIQRTQQEDSAVYLCASSYGLGYLFGPGTRLTVT.

This clonotype occurred many times. The chain has TRBV6-5 and TRBJ1-1; perhaps TRBD1 as D (6 bases). This CDR3 contains 13 residues. Germline values: CDR1 MNHEY, CDR2 SVGAGI. With 2 bases removed from V and 7 bases from J, the gap between germline ends came to 11 bases. CDR3 loop: CASSYRTDDEAFF. Written as DNA, the CDR3 is TGTGCCAGCAGTTACCGGACAGACGATGAAGCTTTCTTT.

The chain employs TRBV12-3 or TRBV12-4 and TRBJ2-7; 7 bases align to TRBD2. The CDR3 sequence is 15 residues long. Trimming took 9 bases from V and 1 from J; bases not matched to a gene: 12. The CDR3 sequence: CASTLGPSGSYEQYF. For the CDR3, the DNA is TGTGCCAGTACGCTAGGGCCTAGCGGATCCTACGAGCAGTACTTC.

The chain carries TRBV9 and TRBJ2-3, with D possibly matching TRBD2 (6 bases). The V and J ends lost 1 base and 2 bases respectively, with 11 bases between them. The germline gives CDR1 SGDLS, CDR2 YYNGEE. This CDR3 has 15 residues. The CDR3 is CASSVFASATDTQYF. CDR3 sequence (DNA): TGTGCCAGCAGCGTATTCGCTAGCGCCACAGATACGCAGTATTTT.

The chain combines TRBV7-9 with TRBJ2-4, with D possibly being TRBD1 or TRBD2 (7 bases each). The CDR3 extends over 12 amino acids. Trimming shortened V by 7 bases and J by 13 bases, and 17 bases separated the two germline ends. Germline loops: CDR1 SEHNR, CDR2 FQNEAQ (reference sequence). The CDR3 nucleotides are TGTGCCAGCACGTGGGGGGAGGGACAGCAGTACTTC. It encodes CASTWGEGQQYF.